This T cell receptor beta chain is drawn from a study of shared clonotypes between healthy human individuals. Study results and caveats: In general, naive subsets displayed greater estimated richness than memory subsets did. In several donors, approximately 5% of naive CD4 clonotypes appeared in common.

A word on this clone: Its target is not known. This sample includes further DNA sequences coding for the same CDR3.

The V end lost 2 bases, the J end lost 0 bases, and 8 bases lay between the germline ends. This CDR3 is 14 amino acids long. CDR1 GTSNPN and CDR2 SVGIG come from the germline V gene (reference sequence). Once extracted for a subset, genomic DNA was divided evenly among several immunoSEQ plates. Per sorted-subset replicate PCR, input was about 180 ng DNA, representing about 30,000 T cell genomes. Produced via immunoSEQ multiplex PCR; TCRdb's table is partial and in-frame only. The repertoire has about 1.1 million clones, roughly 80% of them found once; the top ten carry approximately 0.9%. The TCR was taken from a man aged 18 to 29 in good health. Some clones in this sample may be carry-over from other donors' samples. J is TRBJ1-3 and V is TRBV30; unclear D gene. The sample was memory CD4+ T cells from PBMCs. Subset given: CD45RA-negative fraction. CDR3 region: CAWSTGFSGNTIYF. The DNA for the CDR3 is TGTGCCTGGAGTACGGGTTTCTCTGGAAACACCATATATTTT. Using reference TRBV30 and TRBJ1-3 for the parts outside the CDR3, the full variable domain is SQTIHQWPATLVQPVGSPLSLECTVEGTSNPNLYWYRQAAGRGLQLLFYSVGIGQISSEVPQNLSASRPQDRQFILSSKKLLLSDSGFYLCAWSTGFSGNTIYFGEGSWLTVV.